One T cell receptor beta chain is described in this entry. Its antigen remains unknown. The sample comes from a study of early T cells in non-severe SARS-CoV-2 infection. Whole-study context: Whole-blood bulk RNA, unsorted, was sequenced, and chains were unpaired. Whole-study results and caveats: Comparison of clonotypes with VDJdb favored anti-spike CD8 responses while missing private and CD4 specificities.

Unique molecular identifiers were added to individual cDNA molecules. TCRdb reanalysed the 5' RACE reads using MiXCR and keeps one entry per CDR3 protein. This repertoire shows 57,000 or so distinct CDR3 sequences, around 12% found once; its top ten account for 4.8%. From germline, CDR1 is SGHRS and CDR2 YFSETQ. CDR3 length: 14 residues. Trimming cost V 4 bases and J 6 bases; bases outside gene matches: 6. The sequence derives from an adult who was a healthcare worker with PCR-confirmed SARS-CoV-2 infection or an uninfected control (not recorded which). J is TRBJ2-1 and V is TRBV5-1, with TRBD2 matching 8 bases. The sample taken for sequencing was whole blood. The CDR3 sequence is CASSPPREGNEQFF. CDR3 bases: TGCGCCAGCAGCCCTCCTCGGGAGGGCAATGAGCAGTTCTTC.